Listed below are T cell receptor beta chains from one sample, sequenced in a study of cytomegalovirus exposure and HLA in healthy donors. Generated by immunoSEQ multiplex PCR, the TCRdb table keeps only in-frame clones and is missing some. The sample includes under 50,000 clones, less than 75% of them seen just once. The sample comprised PBMCs. These receptors were obtained from a man aged 30 to 39 in good health and CMV-seronegative. CDR3s include the opening cysteine and the closing phenylalanine or tryptophan. The D gene is left open where the match is weak. Only part of the rows carry a size: once, few, many, or a class if the clone is expanded.

J: TRBJ2-6
V: TRBV7-9
D: -
size: -
CDR3: CASSTTIDSGANVLTF
DNA: TGTGCCAGCAGCACAACTATAGACTCTGGGGCCAACGTCCTGACTTTC

J: TRBJ2-5
V: TRBV19
D: TRBD2
size: -
CDR3: CASRRDRGIAGGPLCETQYF
DNA: TGTGCCAGTAGAAGAGACAGGGGAATAGCGGGAGGGCCGCTCTGCGAGACCCAGTACTTC

J: TRBJ2-1
V: TRBV5-4
D: TRBD2
size: -
CDR3: CASSSGSVYNEQFF
DNA: TGTGCCAGCTCTAGCGGGAGCGTGTACAATGAGCAGTTCTTC

J: TRBJ2-1
V: TRBV7-9
D: TRBD2
size: few
CDR3: CASSPPGTSGYNEQFF
DNA: TGTGCCAGCAGCCCCCCCGGGACTAGCGGATACAATGAGCAGTTCTTC

J: TRBJ1-1
V: TRBV19
D: -
size: -
CDR3: CASSIPPQGTTEAFF
DNA: TGTGCCAGTTCGATACCCCCGCAGGGGACCACTGAAGCTTTCTTT

J: TRBJ1-4
V: TRBV6-5
D: -
size: -
CDR3: CASSYVRELSNEKLFF
DNA: TGTGCCAGCAGTTACGTGCGGGAACTGAGTAATGAAAAACTGTTTTTT

J: TRBJ1-2
V: TRBV5-6
D: TRBD1
size: -
CDR3: CASGRQGANYGYTF
DNA: TGTGCCAGCGGCCGACAGGGCGCGAACTATGGCTACACCTTC

J: TRBJ2-5
V: TRBV5-1
D: TRBD1
size: -
CDR3: CASSVIRQGAGETQYF
DNA: TGCGCCAGCAGCGTTATTCGACAGGGGGCAGGTGAGACCCAGTACTTC

J: TRBJ2-5
V: TRBV5-4
D: -
size: once
CDR3: CASSLQGQETQYF
DNA: TGTGCCAGCAGTCTCCAGGGACAAGAGACCCAGTACTTC

J: TRBJ1-1
V: TRBV10-2
D: -
size: -
CDR3: CASSGEKRRAFF
DNA: TGCGCCAGCAGTGGTGAAAAAAGGAGAGCTTTCTTT

J: TRBJ1-5
V: TRBV5-1
D: -
size: once
CDR3: CASSLDGLYSNQPQHF
DNA: TGCGCCAGCAGCTTGGATGGACTTTATAGCAATCAGCCCCAGCATTTT

J: TRBJ2-1
V: TRBV6-5
D: -
size: -
CDR3: CASRRQDYNEQFF
DNA: TGTGCCAGCAGAAGACAGGATTACAATGAGCAGTTCTTC

J: TRBJ1-5
V: TRBV25-1
D: -
size: -
CDR3: CASSGYSNQPQHF
DNA: TGTGCCAGCAGTGGTTATAGCAATCAGCCCCAGCATTTT

J: TRBJ2-1
V: TRBV5-4
D: TRBD2
size: -
CDR3: CASSLAMAGGQNEQFF
DNA: TGTGCCAGCAGCTTGGCCATGGCGGGAGGGCAGAATGAGCAGTTCTTC

J: TRBJ1-3
V: TRBV9
D: TRBD1
size: -
CDR3: CASSITDRSSGNTIYF
DNA: TGTGCCAGCAGCATAACGGACAGGAGCTCTGGAAACACCATATATTTT

J: TRBJ2-1
V: TRBV5-4
D: TRBD2
size: medium-sized
CDR3: CATHGGRADTNNEQFF
DNA: TGTGCCACCCACGGCGGGAGGGCCGATACCAACAATGAGCAGTTCTTC

J: TRBJ1-2
V: TRBV19
D: -
size: -
CDR3: CASSLGGNYGYTF
DNA: TGTGCCAGTAGTCTCGGAGGGAACTATGGCTACACCTTC

J: TRBJ1-1
V: TRBV5-6
D: -
size: -
CDR3: CASSLVVVGWNTEAFF
DNA: TGTGCCAGCAGCTTGGTAGTTGTGGGCTGGAACACTGAAGCTTTCTTT

J: TRBJ2-1
V: TRBV5-1
D: TRBD1
size: once
CDR3: CASSSGGTGIYNEQFF
DNA: TGCGCCAGCAGCTCCGGCGGGACAGGGATTTACAATGAGCAGTTCTTC

J: TRBJ2-3
V: TRBV29-1
D: -
size: -
CDR3: CSVAAMKRGGDTQYF
DNA: TGCAGCGTTGCTGCCATGAAAAGAGGGGGAGATACGCAGTATTTT

J: TRBJ1-5
V: TRBV6-5
D: -
size: few
CDR3: CASSSRGGGASQPQHF
DNA: TGTGCCAGCAGTTCTCGCGGCGGGGGGGCGAGTCAGCCCCAGCATTTT

J: TRBJ2-1
V: TRBV30
D: -
size: -
CDR3: CAWGIGGTYNEQFF
DNA: TGTGCCTGGGGTATAGGAGGCACCTACAATGAGCAGTTCTTC

J: TRBJ1-1
V: TRBV19
D: TRBD1
size: -
CDR3: CASSASGTGEAFF
DNA: TGTGCCAGTAGCGCATCCGGGACAGGGGAAGCTTTCTTT

J: TRBJ1-1
V: TRBV5-4
D: TRBD1
size: -
CDR3: CASSQGQGYTEAFF
DNA: TGTGCCAGCAGCCAGGGACAGGGTTACACTGAAGCTTTCTTT

J: TRBJ2-1
V: TRBV5-6
D: TRBD1
size: few
CDR3: CASSLQLQGVDNEQFF
DNA: TGTGCCAGCAGCTTGCAGCTACAGGGGGTTGACAATGAGCAGTTCTTC

J: TRBJ2-7
V: TRBV10-3
D: -
size: -
CDR3: CAISEEQEQYF
DNA: TGTGCCATCAGTGAGGAGCAAGAGCAGTACTTC

J: TRBJ1-5
V: TRBV2
D: TRBD1
size: -
CDR3: CASSAGRGKNGGNQPQHF
DNA: TGTGCCAGCAGTGCGGGCAGGGGGAAGAATGGGGGCAATCAGCCCCAGCATTTT

J: TRBJ1-2
V: TRBV6-1
D: -
size: -
CDR3: CASSEAIRQRHYGYTF
DNA: TGTGCCAGCAGTGAAGCTATAAGACAGCGTCACTATGGCTACACCTTC

J: TRBJ2-2
V: TRBV5-4
D: -
size: -
CDR3: CASSLGRASTGELFF
DNA: TGTGCCAGCAGCTTGGGCAGGGCGAGCACCGGGGAGCTGTTTTTT

J: TRBJ2-1
V: TRBV7-2
D: -
size: few
CDR3: CASSLDIALVAFF
DNA: TGTGCCAGCAGCTTAGACATAGCTCTGGTGGCGTTCTTC

J: TRBJ2-3
V: TRBV4-2
D: -
size: -
CDR3: CASSQEKQPRTDTQYF
DNA: TGTGCCAGCAGCCAAGAAAAACAGCCCCGCACAGATACGCAGTATTTT

J: TRBJ2-7
V: TRBV5-1
D: TRBD2
size: -
CDR3: CASSLVVGLANEQYF
DNA: TGCGCCAGCAGCTTGGTAGTGGGACTAGCAAACGAGCAGTACTTC

J: TRBJ2-3
V: TRBV5-4
D: TRBD2
size: -
CDR3: CASSLNLAGSTDTQYF
DNA: TGTGCCAGCAGCTTGAACCTAGCGGGGAGCACAGATACGCAGTATTTT

J: TRBJ2-7
V: TRBV7-6
D: TRBD2
size: -
CDR3: CASSPGLAGVEQYF
DNA: TGTGCCAGCAGCCCCGGACTAGCGGGAGTCGAGCAGTACTTC

J: TRBJ2-5
V: TRBV5-1
D: TRBD2
size: -
CDR3: CASSLDLAGPETQYF
DNA: TGCGCCAGCAGCTTGGACCTAGCGGGACCCGAGACCCAGTACTTC

J: TRBJ1-5
V: TRBV2
D: -
size: -
CDR3: CASSADGQNNQPQHF
DNA: TGTGCCAGCAGTGCTGACGGACAGAACAATCAGCCCCAGCATTTT

J: TRBJ2-3
V: TRBV30
D: -
size: -
CDR3: CAWSDSPSRDTQYF
DNA: TGTGCCTGGAGTGACTCCCCGTCCCGAGATACGCAGTATTTT

J: TRBJ1-1
V: TRBV14
D: -
size: once
CDR3: CASSQETAGVGTEAFF
DNA: TGTGCCAGCAGCCAAGAGACAGCGGGGGTGGGGACTGAAGCTTTCTTT

J: TRBJ2-1
V: TRBV5-1
D: -
size: -
CDR3: CASSRRQVGDEQFF
DNA: TGCGCCAGCAGCAGGAGGCAGGTAGGCGATGAGCAGTTCTTC

J: TRBJ1-1
V: TRBV18
D: TRBD1
size: -
CDR3: CASSDRGLNTEAFF
DNA: TGTGCCAGCTCAGACAGGGGTTTGAACACTGAAGCTTTCTTT